This T cell receptor beta chain was profiled in a study of T cell changes during pregnancy in multiple sclerosis. This CDR3 comprises 14 residues. Deletions cut 0 bases from V and 9 bases from J, with 12 bases between. Germline assignment: CDR1 MNHEY and CDR2 SMNVEV (reference sequence). Generated by immunoSEQ multiplex PCR, the TCRdb table keeps only in-frame clones and is missing some. The table lists under 45,000 clones, under 95% of them singletons. This chain joins TRBV27 and TRBJ2-1; D is uncertain. This clonotype originated in a female donor with multiple sclerosis, enrolled in a pregnancy study. The sequencing here drew on CD4+ T cells from peripheral blood mononuclear cells, taken in the third trimester of pregnancy. CDR3 coding DNA: TGTGCCAGCAGTTTATCGTATCAGGCCGGTGAGCAGTTCTTC. Encoded protein: CASSLSYQAGEQFF.